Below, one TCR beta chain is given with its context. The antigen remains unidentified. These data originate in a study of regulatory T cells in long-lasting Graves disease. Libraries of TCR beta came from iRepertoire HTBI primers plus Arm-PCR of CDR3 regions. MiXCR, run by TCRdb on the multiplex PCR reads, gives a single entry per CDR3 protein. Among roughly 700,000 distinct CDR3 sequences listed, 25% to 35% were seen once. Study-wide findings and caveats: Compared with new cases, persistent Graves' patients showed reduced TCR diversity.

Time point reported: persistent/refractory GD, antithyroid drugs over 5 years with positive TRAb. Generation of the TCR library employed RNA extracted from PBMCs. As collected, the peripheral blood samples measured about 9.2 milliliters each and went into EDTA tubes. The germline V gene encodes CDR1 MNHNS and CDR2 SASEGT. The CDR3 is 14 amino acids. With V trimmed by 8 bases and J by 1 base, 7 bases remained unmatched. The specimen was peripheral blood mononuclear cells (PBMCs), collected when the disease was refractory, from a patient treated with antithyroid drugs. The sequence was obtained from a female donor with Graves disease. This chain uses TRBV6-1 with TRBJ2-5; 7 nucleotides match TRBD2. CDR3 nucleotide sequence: TGTGCCAGCCGTGTGGGCGGGAGCCAAGAGACCCAGTACTTC. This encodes CASRVGGSQETQYF.